This entry lists 19 T cell receptor beta chains sequenced from one sample in a study of neurological immune-mediated disorders. TCRdb reprocessed the 5' RACE reads with MiXCR, giving one entry per CDR3 protein. The repertoire includes under 40,000 distinct CDR3 sequences, less than 15% of them detected once, and approximately 2.2% sits in the top ten. Noted time point: longitudinal time-point 2. Material: PBMCs. The receptors were gathered from a woman aged 40 to 49 in good health.

This clonotype appeared many times. CDR3: CSVEDRRAGGYTF. The CDR3 nucleotides are TGCAGCGTTGAAGATCGCAGGGCGGGTGGCTACACCTTC. V usage is TRBV29-1 and J usage is TRBJ1-2, with D perhaps matching TRBD1 (5 bases). The CDR3 length is 13 residues. Germline CDR1 reads SQVTM; CDR2 reads ANQGSEA. V dropped 0 bases and J dropped 7 bases, with 12 bases sitting between them.

This clonotype was detected many times. This sequence joins TRBV20-1 and TRBJ2-7; D uncertain. The germline V gene has CDR1 DFQATT and CDR2 SNEGSKA (reference sequence). The CDR3 length is 14 residues. Deletions cut 0 bases from V and 2 bases from J, with 11 bases between. CDR3 DNA sequence: TGCAGTGCTAGAGATCCCCAGGAGCCCTACGAGCAGTACTTC. Translation: CSARDPQEPYEQYF.

This clonotype appeared a few times. The rearrangement joins TRBV19 to TRBJ1-2, with 10 bases lining up with TRBD1. Unmatched junction bases numbered 7, after V lost 7 bases and J lost 8 bases. This CDR3 region has 13 residues. Germline CDR1 reads LNHDA; CDR2 reads SQIVND (reference sequence). In DNA, the CDR3 is TGTGCCAGTACCGTGACAGGGGGCGGGGGCTACACCTTC. Amino acids: CASTVTGGGGYTF.

The sample holds many counts of this clonotype. A read error may be the cause here, since a much bigger clone is one base away. The rearrangement joins TRBV20-1 to TRBJ2-1, with D possibly being TRBD2 (6 bases). In germline, CDR1 is DFQATT, CDR2 SNEGSKA (reference sequence). Trimming pared 0 bases from V and 7 bases from J, leaving 13 bases between. The CDR3 is 14 residues long. For the CDR3, the DNA is TGCAGTGCTAGAGACGGAAGGGGAGGTAATGAGCAGTTCTTC. Translating it yields CSARDGRGGNEQFF.

This clonotype was counted a few times. The J gene is TRBJ1-1, the V gene TRBV30; D perhaps matches TRBD1 (5 bases). Germline CDR1 is GTSNPN and CDR2 is SVGIG (reference sequence). Trimming removed 1 base from V and 4 bases from J, with 7 bases in between. The CDR3 consists of 12 residues. In DNA form, the CDR3 reads TGTGCCTGGAGTGGGACACTCACTGAAGCTTTCTTT. This gives the protein CAWSGTLTEAFF.

This clonotype was observed at least ten times. The chain employs TRBV20-1 and TRBJ2-7; 13 bases map to TRBD2. With 5 bases clipped from V and 5 bases from J, the junction kept 9 bases outside the gene matches. This CDR3 spans 15 amino acids. The germline V gene encodes CDR1 DFQATT and CDR2 SNEGSKA (reference sequence). CDR3 residues: CSARMTSGRSDEQYF. The CDR3 nucleotides are TGCAGTGCTCGTATGACTAGCGGGAGGTCGGACGAGCAGTACTTC.

In its sample, this clonotype was seen many times. The chain carries TRBV20-1 and TRBJ1-1; D gene ambiguous. This CDR3 is 14 amino acids long. The germline gives CDR1 DFQATT, CDR2 SNEGSKA (reference sequence). With 1 base removed from V and 1 base from J, the gap between germline ends came to 10 bases. CDR3 in amino acids: CSARVLPRNTEAFF. CDR3 nucleotides: TGCAGTGCTAGAGTTCTCCCAAGGAACACTGAAGCTTTCTTT.

This clonotype was counted ten times or more. The gene calls are TRBV4-3 and TRBJ1-3; D perhaps matches TRBD1 (5 bases). The CDR3 length is 14 residues. Trimming stripped 4 bases from V and 5 bases from J, with 12 bases between. Germline-derived CDR1 and CDR2 are LGHNA and YSLEER. The DNA of the CDR3 is TGCGCCAGCAGCCCAGCCGGGGCGCGAAACACCATATATTTT. Residues: CASSPAGARNTIYF.

This clonotype was picked up many times. This sequence joins TRBV7-9 and TRBJ1-2, with D uncertain. This CDR3 spans 10 amino acids. V shed 10 bases and J shed 6 bases, with 9 bases lying between them. CDR1 is SEHNR, CDR2 FQNEAQ, per germline (reference sequence). The CDR3 DNA follows: TGTGCCACTAATGGGAATGGCTACACCTTC. This gives the protein CATNGNGYTF.

This clonotype appeared many times. The chain is built from TRBV5-1 and TRBJ2-1; the match to TRBD2 covers 7 bases. Trimming took 3 bases from V and 6 from J; bases not matched to a gene: 9. The CDR3 is 15 residues long. CDR1 and CDR2 from the germline V gene are SGHRS and YFSETQ. As DNA, the CDR3 is TGCGCCAGCAGCTCAAAGCGGGGTCCAATCAATGAGCAGTTCTTC. It encodes CASSSKRGPINEQFF.

This clonotype appeared many times. This rearrangement joins TRBV5-8 to TRBJ1-2; D is uncertain. V was cut by 2 bases and J by 6 bases, with 11 bases left in between. This CDR3 has 13 residues. Germline CDR1 and CDR2: SGHTS and YDEGEE. In nucleotides, the CDR3 is TGTGCCAGCAGCTTCGGGCAGTTAGATGGCTACACCTTC. It translates to CASSFGQLDGYTF.

Many counts were recorded for this clonotype. This chain uses TRBV7-3 with TRBJ2-6; 11 bases match TRBD2. The CDR3 is made up of 17 amino acids. CDR1 SGHTA and CDR2 FQGTGA come from the germline V gene. With 8 bases clipped from V and 2 bases from J, the junction kept 8 bases outside the gene matches. DNA for the CDR3: TGTGCCAGCCTGAATCTAGCGGGAGGAGCTGGGGCCAACGTCCTGACTTTC. It is translated as CASLNLAGGAGANVLTF. The complete variable domain, with remaining parts taken from reference TRBV7-3 and TRBJ2-6, reads GAGVSQTPSNKVTEKGKYVELRCDPISGHTALYWYRQSLGQGPEFLIYFQGTGAADDSGLPNDRFFAVRPEGSVSTLKIQRTERGDSAVYLCASLNLAGGAGANVLTFGAGSRLTVL.

This clonotype was recorded many times. The chain joins TRBV6-5 to TRBJ2-7; TRBD1 might be the D (5 bases). V shed 4 bases and J shed 0 bases, with 16 bases lying between them. The CDR3 loop spans 16 amino acids. Germline V gene data show CDR1 as MNHEY and CDR2 as SVGAGI. Here the CDR3 DNA reads TGTGCCAGCAGTTTCGGTACAGGCGTACTCTCCTACGAGCAGTACTTC. Its protein product is CASSFGTGVLSYEQYF.

This clonotype has a count of ten or more. The chain links TRBV5-6 to TRBJ1-1; D remains unclear. Deletions cut 0 bases from V and 6 bases from J, with 3 bases between. The CDR3 extends over 11 amino acids. Germline assignment: CDR1 SGHDT and CDR2 YYEEEE. CDR3 amino acids: CASSLGPEAFF. The CDR3 region has the DNA TGTGCCAGCAGCTTGGGCCCTGAAGCTTTCTTT. The variable domain in full, completed from reference TRBV5-6 and TRBJ1-1, reads DAGVTQSPTHLIKTRGQQVTLRCSPKSGHDTVSWYQQALGQGPQFIFQYYEEEERQRGNFPDRFSGHQFPNYSSELNVNALLLGDSALYLCASSLGPEAFFGQGTRLTVV.

This clonotype was seen many times. The rearrangement uses TRBV7-9 and TRBJ2-2; a weak D match, TRBD2 (5 bases). The CDR3 has 16 amino acids. The germline V gene encodes CDR1 SEHNR and CDR2 FQNEAQ (reference sequence). V was clipped by 8 bases and J by 5 bases, with 21 bases between them. DNA for the CDR3: TGTGCCAGCCAATGGGCTTCAGGAGGCGGAACCGGGGAGCTGTTTTTT. Protein: CASQWASGGGTGELFF.

This clonotype was detected many times. The chain combines TRBV12-3 or TRBV12-4 with TRBJ1-4, with TRBD1 matching 7 bases. The CDR3 contains 12 residues. Trimming removed 5 bases from V and 7 bases from J; junction bases left unmatched: 1. This CDR3 reads CASSQGVEKLFF. The CDR3 DNA sequence: TGTGCCAGCAGTCAGGGGGTTGAAAAACTGTTTTTT.

This clonotype was recorded at least ten times. The J gene is TRBJ2-5, the V gene TRBV20-1; 11 positions match TRBD2. CDR1 is DFQATT, CDR2 SNEGSKA, per germline (reference sequence). V trimming: 3 bases; J trimming: 5 bases; junction bases outside the gene matches: 5. The CDR3 extends over 14 amino acids. The CDR3 nucleotides are TGCAGTGCTAGCTGGACTAGCGGGCTTGAGACCCAGTACTTC. It encodes CSASWTSGLETQYF.

This clonotype was seen repeatedly, ten times or more. The genes are TRBV7-3 and TRBJ2-5, with D perhaps matching TRBD2 (6 bases). The CDR3 is 13 amino acids. Germline lookup yields CDR1 SGHTA and CDR2 FQGTGA. V lost 4 bases and J 7 bases, leaving 13 bases between the germline ends. In nucleotides, the CDR3 is TGTGCCAGCAGCTCCGGGACTCCGGGGACCCAGTACTTC. As protein: CASSSGTPGTQYF. Full variable domain (remainder filled in from reference TRBV7-3 and TRBJ2-5): GAGVSQTPSNKVTEKGKYVELRCDPISGHTALYWYRQSLGQGPEFLIYFQGTGAADDSGLPNDRFFAVRPEGSVSTLKIQRTERGDSAVYLCASSSGTPGTQYFGPGTRLLVL.

This clonotype occurred many times. This chain connects TRBV27 to TRBJ2-5; 8 bases are a match to TRBD1. The trim removed 6 bases at V and 2 bases at J, leaving 5 bases unmatched. The germline gives CDR1 MNHEY, CDR2 SMNVEV (reference sequence). The CDR3 has 14 amino acids. In DNA, the CDR3 is TGTGCCAGCAGGACTCGGACAGGGCAAGAGACCCAGTACTTC. This gives the protein CASRTRTGQETQYF.